This T cell receptor beta chain appears in the sequencing data of a study of control samples from healthy donors and cancer patients. Germline loops: CDR1 SGHRS, CDR2 YFSETQ. This CDR3 contains 15 residues. V was cut by 0 bases and J by 4 bases, with 10 bases left in between. Produced via immunoSEQ multiplex PCR; TCRdb's table is partial and in-frame only. The data hold roughly 150,000 clones, with around 90% observed a single time. The sequenced sample consisted of blood. The TCR sequence derives from a man aged 30 to 39 in good health. The rearrangement joins TRBV5-1 to TRBJ1-4, with D uncertain. CDR3 region: CASSLARTHNEKLFF. The CDR3 region has the DNA TGCGCCAGCAGCTTGGCTCGGACCCATAATGAAAAACTGTTTTTT. Full variable domain (remainder filled in from reference TRBV5-1 and TRBJ1-4): KAGVTQTPRYLIKTRGQQVTLSCSPISGHRSVSWYQQTPGQGLQFLFEYFSETQRNKGNFPGRFSGRQFSNSRSEMNVSTLELGDSALYLCASSLARTHNEKLFFGSGTQLSVL.